Sequencing of this T cell receptor beta chain was carried out in a study of blood T cell repertoires in COVID-19. In the study overall: The analysed material was cDNA or gDNA that came from T cells, B-cell-depleted T cells, or PBMCs.

Participants were aged about 18 to 95 years, lived in 25 or so US areas, and enrolled virtually. During the 2 weeks before they entered the study, exposed participants had met someone with a PCR-confirmed or clinician-diagnosed COVID-19 case. Per the original data handling: Estimation of nucleated cell counts relied on the amplification of reference gene primers. Repertoires were generated with immunoSEQ multiplex PCR, while TCRdb's copy carries only in-frame clones and drops some. The V and J calls and clone size were taken over from that table, and D and trimming were inferred from the DNA. The data contain 320,000 or so clones, 85% of them singletons. The germline V gene has CDR1 SGHTA and CDR2 FQGTGA. The J segment lost 4 bases and the V segment lost 2 bases, leaving 5 bases of the junction unmatched. The CDR3 is 15 residues long.

The chain carries TRBV7-3 and TRBJ2-3; 8 nucleotides agree with TRBD2. The material sequenced was PBMCs or T cells enriched from blood (not recorded which). This TCR was sampled from a woman in her twenties or thirties who had been exposed to COVID-19. The DNA for the CDR3 is TGTGCCAGCAGCTTATCCAGCGGGGGCGCAGATACGCAGTATTTT. Translating gives CASSLSSGGADTQYF.